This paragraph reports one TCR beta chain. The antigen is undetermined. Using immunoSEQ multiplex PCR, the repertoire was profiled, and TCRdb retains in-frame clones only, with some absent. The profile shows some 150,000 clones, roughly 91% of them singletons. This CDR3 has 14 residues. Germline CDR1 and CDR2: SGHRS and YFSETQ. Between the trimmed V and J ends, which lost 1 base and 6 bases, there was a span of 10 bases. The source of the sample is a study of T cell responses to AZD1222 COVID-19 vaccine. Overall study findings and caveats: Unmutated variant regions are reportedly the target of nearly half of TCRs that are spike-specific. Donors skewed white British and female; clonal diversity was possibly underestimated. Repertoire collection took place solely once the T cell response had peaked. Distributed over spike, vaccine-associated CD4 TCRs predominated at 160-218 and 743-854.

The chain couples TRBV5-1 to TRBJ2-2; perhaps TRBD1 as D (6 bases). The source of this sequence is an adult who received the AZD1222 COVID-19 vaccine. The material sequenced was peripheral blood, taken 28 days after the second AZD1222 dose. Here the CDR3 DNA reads TGCGCCAGCAGCTTGAGGCAGGGGTCCGGGGAGCTGTTTTTT. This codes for CASSLRQGSGELFF. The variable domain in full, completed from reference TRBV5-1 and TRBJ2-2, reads KAGVTQTPRYLIKTRGQQVTLSCSPISGHRSVSWYQQTPGQGLQFLFEYFSETQRNKGNFPGRFSGRQFSNSRSEMNVSTLELGDSALYLCASSLRQGSGELFFGEGSRLTVL.